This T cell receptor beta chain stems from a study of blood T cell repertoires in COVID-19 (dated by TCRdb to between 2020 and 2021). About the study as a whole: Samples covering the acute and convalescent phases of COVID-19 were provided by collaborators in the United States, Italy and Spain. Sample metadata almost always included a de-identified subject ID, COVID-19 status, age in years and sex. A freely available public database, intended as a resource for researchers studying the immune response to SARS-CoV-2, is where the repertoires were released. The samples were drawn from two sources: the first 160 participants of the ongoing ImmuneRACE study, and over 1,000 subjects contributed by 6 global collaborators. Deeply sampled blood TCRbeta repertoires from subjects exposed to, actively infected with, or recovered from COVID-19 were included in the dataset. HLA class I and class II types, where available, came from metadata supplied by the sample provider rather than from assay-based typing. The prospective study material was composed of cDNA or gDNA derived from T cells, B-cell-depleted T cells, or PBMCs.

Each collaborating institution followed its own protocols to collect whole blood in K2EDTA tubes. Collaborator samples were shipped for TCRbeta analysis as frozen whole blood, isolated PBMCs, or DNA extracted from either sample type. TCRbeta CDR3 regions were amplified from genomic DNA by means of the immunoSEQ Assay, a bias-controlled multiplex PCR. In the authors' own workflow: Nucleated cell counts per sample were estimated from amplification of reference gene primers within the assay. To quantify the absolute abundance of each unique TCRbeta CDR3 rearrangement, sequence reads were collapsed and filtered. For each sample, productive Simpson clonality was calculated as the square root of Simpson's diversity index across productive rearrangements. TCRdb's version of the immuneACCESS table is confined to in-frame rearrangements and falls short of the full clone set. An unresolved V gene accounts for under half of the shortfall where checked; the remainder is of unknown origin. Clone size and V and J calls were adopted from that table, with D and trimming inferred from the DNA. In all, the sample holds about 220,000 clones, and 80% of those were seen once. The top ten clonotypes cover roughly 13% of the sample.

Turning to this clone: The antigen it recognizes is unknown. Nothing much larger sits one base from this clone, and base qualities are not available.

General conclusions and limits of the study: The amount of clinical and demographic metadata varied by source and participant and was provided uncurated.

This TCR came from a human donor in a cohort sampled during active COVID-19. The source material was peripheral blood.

For the CDR3, the sequence is CSVLSGGKTQYF. The sequenced DNA is TGCAGCGTTTTGTCAGGGGGTAAGACCCAGTACTTC. This chain is built from TRBV29-1 and TRBJ2-5; 7 of the junction bases match TRBD1. V ends up 5 bases short and J 6 bases short, with an unmatched junction base count of 6. From its cysteine to its phenylalanine, the CDR3 spans 12 amino acids. Left in the record is the CDR3 DNA by itself, 36 bases read in frame from the first base. CDR1 and CDR2, looked up from the germline V gene, are SQVTM and ANQGSEA.